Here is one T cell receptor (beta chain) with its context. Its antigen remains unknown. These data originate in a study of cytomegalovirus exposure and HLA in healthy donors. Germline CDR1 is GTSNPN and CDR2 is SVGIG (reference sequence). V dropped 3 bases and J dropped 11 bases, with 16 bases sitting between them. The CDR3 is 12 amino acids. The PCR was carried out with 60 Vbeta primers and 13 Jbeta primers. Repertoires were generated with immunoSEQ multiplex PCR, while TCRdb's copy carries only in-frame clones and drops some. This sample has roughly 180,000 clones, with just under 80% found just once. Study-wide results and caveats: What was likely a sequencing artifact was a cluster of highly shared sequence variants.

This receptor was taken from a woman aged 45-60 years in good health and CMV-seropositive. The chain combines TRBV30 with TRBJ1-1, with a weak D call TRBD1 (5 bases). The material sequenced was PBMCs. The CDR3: CAWSFGYPGAFF. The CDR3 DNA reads TGTGCCTGGAGCTTTGGCTACCCAGGGGCTTTCTTT.